Presented here are 20 T cell receptor beta chains from one specimen sequenced in a study of post-analysis software for immune sequencing data. These receptors' targets are unknown. Study results and limitations: About five TRBV segments (TRBV5-6, TRBV5-1 and TRBV20-1 among them) occurred more frequently in patients than in controls.

Unique molecular identifiers featured in each of the TCR beta cDNA libraries. TCRdb reprocessed the PCR reads with MiXCR, giving one entry per CDR3 protein. This table has hundreds of thousands of distinct CDR3 sequences, 55% to 60% appearing once. Material: blood. Receptor source: a girl aged 2 to 9 with multiple sclerosis.

V gene TRBV29-1 combines with J gene TRBJ2-2; 7 bases are shared with TRBD2. This CDR3 has 13 amino acids. The V gene end was trimmed by 7 bases and the J gene end by 4 bases; junction bases not matched to a gene: 6. Germline CDR1 and CDR2: SQVTM and ANQGSEA. CDR3 loop: CSAASGATGELFF. As DNA, the CDR3 is TGCAGCGCCGCTAGCGGCGCCACCGGGGAGCTGTTTTTT.

The chain carries TRBV12-3 or TRBV12-4 and TRBJ2-5, with TRBD2 matching 9 bases. Losses at the gene ends were 7 bases for V and 2 bases for J; bases not matched to a gene: 14. The length of the CDR3 is 17 residues. The CDR3 coding sequence is TGTGCCAGCACCTTCGGAGCGGGAGGCATGGGGCAAGAGACCCAGTACTTC. Protein sequence: CASTFGAGGMGQETQYF.

The table lists this clonotype with a few counts. The chain joins TRBV6-5 to TRBJ2-6; possible D gene TRBD2, 6 bases. Germline V CDR1 and CDR2: MNHEY, SVGAGI. The CDR3 runs to 15 residues. Between the trimmed V and J ends, which lost 6 bases and 1 base, there was a span of 10 bases. The CDR3 bases are TGTGCCAGCAGGGACTACTCATCTGGGGCCAACGTCCTGACTTTC. This gives the protein CASRDYSSGANVLTF.

The chain has TRBV7-2 and TRBJ2-7; D unclear. The CDR3 runs to 16 residues. Germline values: CDR1 SGHTA, CDR2 FQGNSA. The V and J ends lost 1 base and 2 bases respectively, with 15 bases between them. The chain's CDR3 is CASSLESHGLTYEQYF. The CDR3 DNA is TGTGCCAGCAGCTTAGAGTCCCACGGGCTGACCTACGAGCAGTACTTC.

This clonotype was found once. V gene TRBV15 combines with J gene TRBJ2-7; 8 bases agree with TRBD1. The DNA matches TRBJ2-5 better at its end, which makes the J call doubtful. CDR3 length equals 15 residues. Looked up from germline, CDR1 is LNHNV and CDR2 is YYDKDF (reference sequence). The DNA for the CDR3 is TGTGCCACCAGCAGATCTTCCGACAGGGGAGAGACCCAGTACTTC. This gives the protein CATSRSSDRGETQYF.

This rearrangement joins TRBV7-6 to TRBJ2-1; D is ambiguous. This CDR3 is 15 amino acids long. Germline assignment: CDR1 SGHVS and CDR2 FNYEAQ. The V gene lost 5 bases and the J gene lost 5 bases, with 16 bases spanning the gap. This chain's CDR3 is CASSSSRQAHNEQFF. The CDR3 DNA is TGTGCCAGCAGCAGTAGCCGGCAGGCACACAATGAGCAGTTCTTC.

CDR3 sequence (DNA): TGTGCCAGCGGACCGTCGGGGACGGCCACCTACGAGCAGTACTTC. It codes for CASGPSGTATYEQYF. This chain joins TRBV9 and TRBJ2-7, with D tentatively TRBD1 or TRBD2 (5 bases each). CDR1 is SGDLS and CDR2 is YYNGEE in the germline V gene. The CDR3 loop spans 15 amino acids. The germline V and J ends were trimmed by 7 bases and 2 bases, with 19 bases remaining between them.

In this sample, this clonotype turned up a few times. The gene calls are TRBV6-6 and TRBJ2-7, with 12 bases matching TRBD2. Germline lookup yields CDR1 MNHNY and CDR2 SVGAGI (reference sequence). J lost 4 bases, V lost 4 bases, and 11 bases had no gene match. The CDR3 has 17 amino acids. CDR3 sequence (DNA): TGTGCCAGCAGTTCCGGGACTAGCGGGTTTCGGGGGTACGAGCAGTACTTC. Encoded protein: CASSSGTSGFRGYEQYF.

This clonotype turned up a few times. The chain is built from TRBV10-1 and TRBJ2-1; TRBD2 might be the D (6 bases). Germline loops: CDR1 WNHNN, CDR2 SYGVQD (reference sequence). Trimming left V 4 bases short and J 8 bases short, with 21 bases between. The CDR3 has 16 amino acids. The CDR3: CASSAHSGTGGDEQFF. Here the CDR3 DNA reads TGCGCCAGCAGTGCCCATTCTGGCACAGGAGGGGATGAGCAGTTCTTC.

The V and J genes are TRBV12-3 or TRBV12-4 and TRBJ1-2, with unresolved D. Trimming shortened V by 3 bases and J by 2 bases, and 13 bases separated the two germline ends. The CDR3 contains 15 residues. CDR3 residues: CASSFGVTINYGYTF. The CDR3 region has the DNA TGTGCCAGCAGTTTCGGGGTGACTATAAACTATGGCTACACCTTC.

The sample holds one count of this clonotype. The genes are TRBV29-1 and TRBJ1-2; 7 bases line up with TRBD1. Germline V gene sequence: CDR1 SQVTM, CDR2 ANQGSEA. This CDR3 is built from 14 residues. The trim removed 5 bases at V and 5 bases at J, leaving 11 bases unmatched. The CDR3 DNA sequence: TGCAGCGTTCGATCCCCGGGACAGAATTATGGCTACACCTTC. The encoded protein is CSVRSPGQNYGYTF.

In this sample, this clonotype turned up a few times. The V and J genes are TRBV29-1 and TRBJ1-2, with 7 bases matching TRBD1. There are 11 residues in the CDR3. J was trimmed by 8 bases and V by 7 bases; bases with no gene match: 7. The V gene's germline CDR1 is SQVTM and CDR2 ANQGSEA. DNA of the CDR3: TGCAGCGCGGACAGGTTGGGGGGCTACACCTTC. Translation gives CSADRLGGYTF.

The J gene is TRBJ2-6, the V gene TRBV5-1; 11 nucleotides line up with TRBD2. The CDR3 is 18 amino acids. The trim removed 4 bases at V and 0 bases at J, leaving 6 bases unmatched. The germline V gene encodes CDR1 SGHRS and CDR2 YFSETQ. The CDR3 region is CASSPTSGSSSGANVLTF. The CDR3 nucleotides are TGCGCCAGCAGCCCCACTAGCGGGAGCTCCTCTGGGGCCAACGTCCTGACTTTC.

This clonotype has a handful of counts. CDR3 DNA: TGTGCCAGCAGCTTTACAGGGTTTCCAACTCAAGAGACCCAGTACTTC. Its protein product is CASSFTGFPTQETQYF. This chain connects TRBV7-8 to TRBJ2-5, with D perhaps matching TRBD1 (6 bases). CDR1 and CDR2 from the germline V gene are SGHVS and FQNEAQ. This CDR3 is 16 amino acids long. With 3 bases removed from V and 2 bases from J, the gap between germline ends came to 16 bases.

This sequence joins TRBV29-1 and TRBJ2-1, with 7 bases lining up with TRBD1. This CDR3 spans 17 amino acids. Germline assignment: CDR1 SQVTM and CDR2 ANQGSEA. V shed 0 bases, J shed 2 bases, and the junction held 10 bases outside the gene matches. The CDR3 nucleotides are TGCAGCGTTGAAGATCGATCCGGACAGGCCACCTACAATGAGCAGTTCTTC. Its protein product is CSVEDRSGQATYNEQFF.

This clonotype showed up just a few times. This sequence joins TRBV12-3 or TRBV12-4 and TRBJ2-7; the D call may be TRBD1 or TRBD2 (6 bases each). Trimming shortened V by 3 bases and J by 6 bases, and 15 bases separated the two germline ends. The CDR3 totals 14 residues. CDR3 in DNA: TGTGCCAGCAGTTTTGTGGGGGGCCGTCTCGAGCAGTACTTC. Translation: CASSFVGGRLEQYF.

This clonotype was counted only a few times. The V gene is TRBV6-5, the J gene TRBJ1-2; a possible D gene is TRBD1 (6 bases). This CDR3 region has 16 residues. V lost 7 bases and J 2 bases, leaving 20 bases between the germline ends. Germline values: CDR1 MNHEY, CDR2 SVGAGI. The CDR3 reads CASIPSAGRGNYGYTF. CDR3 nucleotide sequence: TGTGCCAGCATACCGAGCGCGGGCAGGGGAAACTATGGCTACACCTTC.

This clonotype was seen only once. V is TRBV29-1 and J is TRBJ1-2; D remains unclear. Germline CDR1 is SQVTM and CDR2 is ANQGSEA. V shed 6 bases and J shed 5 bases, with 16 bases lying between them. The CDR3 is 13 residues long. The CDR3 nucleotides are TGCAGCGTAATCCGTTTAACGGAGTATGGCTACACCTTC. Its translation is CSVIRLTEYGYTF.

The genes are TRBV20-1 and TRBJ1-1; possibly TRBD1 for D (5 bases). Germline values: CDR1 DFQATT, CDR2 SNEGSKA (reference sequence). This CDR3 has 15 residues. Trimming removed 6 bases from V and 5 bases from J, with 22 bases in between. The CDR3 reads CSAIPQGRVWTEAFF. The CDR3 DNA reads TGCAGTGCCATCCCCCAGGGCAGGGTATGGACTGAAGCTTTCTTT.

The table lists this clonotype with a few counts. This chain joins TRBV5-1 and TRBJ2-7; TRBD2 aligns across 7 bases. The CDR3 is 13 residues long. V lost 6 bases and J lost 5; bases outside the gene matches: 8. CDR1 SGHRS and CDR2 YFSETQ come from the germline V gene. The CDR3 nucleotides are TGCGCCAGCATCGAGCGGGGTATCCACGAGCAGTACTTC. Encoded protein: CASIERGIHEQYF.